This T cell receptor (beta chain) was obtained from a study of cytomegalovirus exposure and HLA in healthy donors. General study findings and limits: In vitro, three CMV-associated chains proved specific for CMV antigens. Roughly 170 TCR beta chains were listed as cytomegalovirus-associated.

The CDR3 extends over 13 amino acids. V shed 7 bases and J 7 bases; nucleotides not matched to a gene: 9. CDR1 and CDR2 (germline): MNHNS, SASEGT. Using immunoSEQ multiplex PCR, the repertoire was profiled, and TCRdb retains in-frame clones only, with some absent. This sample has 150,000 to 200,000 clones, with roughly 89% found just once. About this clone: Its antigen is undetermined.

The specimen sequenced was PBMCs. This clonotype was obtained from a man aged 18 to 35 in good health and CMV-seropositive. The chain carries TRBV6-1 and TRBJ1-2, with 7 bases fitting TRBD1. CDR3 loop: CASNPITGVGYTF. The DNA for the CDR3 is TGTGCCAGCAATCCGATCACAGGGGTTGGCTACACCTTC.